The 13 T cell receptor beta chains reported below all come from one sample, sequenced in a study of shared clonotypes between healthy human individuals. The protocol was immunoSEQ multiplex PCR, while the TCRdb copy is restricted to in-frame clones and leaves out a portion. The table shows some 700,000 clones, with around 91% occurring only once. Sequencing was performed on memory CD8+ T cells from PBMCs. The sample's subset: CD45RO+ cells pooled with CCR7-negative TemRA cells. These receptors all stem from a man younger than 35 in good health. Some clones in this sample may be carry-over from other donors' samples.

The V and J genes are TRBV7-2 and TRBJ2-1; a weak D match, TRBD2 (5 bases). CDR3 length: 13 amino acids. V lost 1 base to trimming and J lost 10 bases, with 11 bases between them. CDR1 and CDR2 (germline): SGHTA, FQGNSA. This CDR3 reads CASSLGGLVEQFF. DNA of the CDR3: TGTGCCAGCAGCTTAGGAGGACTTGTGGAGCAGTTCTTC.

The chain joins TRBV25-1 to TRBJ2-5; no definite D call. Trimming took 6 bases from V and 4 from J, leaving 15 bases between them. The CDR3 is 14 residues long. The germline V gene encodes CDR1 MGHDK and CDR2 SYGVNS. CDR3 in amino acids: CASSLLVSAETQYF. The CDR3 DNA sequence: TGTGCCAGCAGCCTTTTGGTCAGTGCAGAGACCCAGTACTTC.

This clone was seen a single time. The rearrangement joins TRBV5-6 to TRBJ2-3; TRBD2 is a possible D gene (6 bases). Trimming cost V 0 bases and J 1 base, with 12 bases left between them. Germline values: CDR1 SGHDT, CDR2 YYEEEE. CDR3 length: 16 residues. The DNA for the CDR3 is TGTGCCAGCAGCTTGGTAGGGTCTAGCGGCACAGATACGCAGTATTTT. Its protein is CASSLVGSSGTDTQYF.

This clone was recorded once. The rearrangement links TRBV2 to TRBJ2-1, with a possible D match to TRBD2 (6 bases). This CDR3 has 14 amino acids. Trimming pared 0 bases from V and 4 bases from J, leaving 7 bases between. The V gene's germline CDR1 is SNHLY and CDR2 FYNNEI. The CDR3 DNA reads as TGTGCCAGCAGTGAAGCGGCGGGATACAATGAGCAGTTCTTC. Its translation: CASSEAAGYNEQFF. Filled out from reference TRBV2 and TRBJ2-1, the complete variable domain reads EPEVTQTPSHQVTQMGQEVILRCVPISNHLYFYWYRQILGQKVEFLVSFYNNEISEKSEIFDDQFSVERPDGSNFTLKIRSTKLEDSAMYFCASSEAAGYNEQFFGPGTRLTVL.

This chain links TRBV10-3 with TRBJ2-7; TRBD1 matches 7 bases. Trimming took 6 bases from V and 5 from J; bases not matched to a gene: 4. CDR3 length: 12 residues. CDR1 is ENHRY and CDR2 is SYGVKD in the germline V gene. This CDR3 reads CAIRLDRDEQYF. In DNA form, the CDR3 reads TGTGCCATCAGACTCGACAGGGACGAGCAGTACTTC.

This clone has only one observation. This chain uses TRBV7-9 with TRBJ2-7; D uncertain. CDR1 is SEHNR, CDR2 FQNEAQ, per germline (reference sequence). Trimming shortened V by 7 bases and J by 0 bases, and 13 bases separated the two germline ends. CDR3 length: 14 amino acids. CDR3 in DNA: TGTGCCAGCACCACCGGTCTGAGCTCCTACGAGCAGTACTTC. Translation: CASTTGLSSYEQYF.

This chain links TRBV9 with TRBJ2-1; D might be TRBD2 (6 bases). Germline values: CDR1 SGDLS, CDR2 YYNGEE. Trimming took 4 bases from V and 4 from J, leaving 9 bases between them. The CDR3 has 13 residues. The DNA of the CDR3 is TGTGCCAGCAGCCCACTAGCTTACAATGAGCAGTTCTTC. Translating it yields CASSPLAYNEQFF.

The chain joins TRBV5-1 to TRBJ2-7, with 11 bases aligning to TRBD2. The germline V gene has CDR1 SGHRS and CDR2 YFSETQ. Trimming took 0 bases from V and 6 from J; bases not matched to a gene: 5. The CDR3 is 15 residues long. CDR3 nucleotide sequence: TGCGCCAGCAGCTTGGGGACTAGCGGGTATCTCGAGCAGTACTTC. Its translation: CASSLGTSGYLEQYF.

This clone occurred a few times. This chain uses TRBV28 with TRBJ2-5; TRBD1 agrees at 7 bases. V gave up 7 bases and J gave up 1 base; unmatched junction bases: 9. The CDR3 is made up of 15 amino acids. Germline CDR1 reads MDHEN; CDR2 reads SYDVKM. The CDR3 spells CASTTMDRIQETQYF. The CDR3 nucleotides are TGTGCCAGCACCACCATGGACAGGATCCAAGAGACCCAGTACTTC.

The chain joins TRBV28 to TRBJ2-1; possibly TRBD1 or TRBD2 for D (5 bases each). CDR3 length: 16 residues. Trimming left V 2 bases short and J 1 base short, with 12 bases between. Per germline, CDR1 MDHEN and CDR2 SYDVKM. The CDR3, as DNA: TGTGCCAGCAGTTTACGTCCGGGACCGTCCTACAATGAGCAGTTCTTC. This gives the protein CASSLRPGPSYNEQFF.

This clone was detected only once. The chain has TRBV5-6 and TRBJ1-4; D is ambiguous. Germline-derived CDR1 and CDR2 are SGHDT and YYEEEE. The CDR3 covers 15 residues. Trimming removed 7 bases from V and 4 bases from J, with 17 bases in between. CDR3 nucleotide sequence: TGTGCCAGCTCAGCGGCGGAGAGGTATAATGAAAAACTGTTTTTT. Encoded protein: CASSAAERYNEKLFF.

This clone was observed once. CDR3 nucleotides: TGTGCCAGCAGTTTCATAGTTACCAATCAGCCCCAGCATTTT. This encodes CASSFIVTNQPQHF. This chain links TRBV28 with TRBJ1-5; D unclear. Germline V CDR1 and CDR2: MDHEN, SYDVKM. Trimming removed 3 bases at V and 3 bases at J, with 9 bases between. The CDR3 runs 14 residues.

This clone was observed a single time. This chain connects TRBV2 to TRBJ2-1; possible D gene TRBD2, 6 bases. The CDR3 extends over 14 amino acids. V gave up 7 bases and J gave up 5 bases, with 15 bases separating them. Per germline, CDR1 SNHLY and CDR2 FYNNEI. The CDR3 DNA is TGTGCCAGCATCAGGACTAAGACCAACAATGAGCAGTTCTTC. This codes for CASIRTKTNNEQFF.